This T cell receptor (beta chain) was sequenced for a study of siplizumab effects on memory and regulatory T cells. Overall study findings and caveats: A small minority of alloreactive clones were mapped to unstimulated subsets. Alloreactive sequences from unstimulated CD4+ memory cells fell significantly with siplizumab. The average Treg-derived proportion among mappable alloreactive CD4+ clones was 65% to 80% with siplizumab versus 25% to 30% in controls. Phenotypic classification as naive or memory proved unattainable for roughly 75-95% of proliferating CD4+ or CD8+ clones.

This CDR3 is 13 amino acids long. Germline CDR1 is SGHRS and CDR2 is YFSETQ. V was pared by 6 bases and J by 5 bases, with 11 bases between. Some clones are missing from TCRdb's copy, which holds only in-frame ones; the method was immunoSEQ multiplex PCR. The top ten clones hold 1.3% of a sample with fewer than 120,000 clones, around 90% of them seen once. Concerning this clone: What it recognizes is unknown.

The chain joins TRBV5-1 to TRBJ2-2, with no clear D. This TCR came from a human donor in good health. The material sequenced was CD4+ T cells sorted from blood. CDR3 nucleotide sequence: TGCGCCAGCACCCCTCGCGGAACCGGGGAGCTGTTTTTT. Translation: CASTPRGTGELFF.